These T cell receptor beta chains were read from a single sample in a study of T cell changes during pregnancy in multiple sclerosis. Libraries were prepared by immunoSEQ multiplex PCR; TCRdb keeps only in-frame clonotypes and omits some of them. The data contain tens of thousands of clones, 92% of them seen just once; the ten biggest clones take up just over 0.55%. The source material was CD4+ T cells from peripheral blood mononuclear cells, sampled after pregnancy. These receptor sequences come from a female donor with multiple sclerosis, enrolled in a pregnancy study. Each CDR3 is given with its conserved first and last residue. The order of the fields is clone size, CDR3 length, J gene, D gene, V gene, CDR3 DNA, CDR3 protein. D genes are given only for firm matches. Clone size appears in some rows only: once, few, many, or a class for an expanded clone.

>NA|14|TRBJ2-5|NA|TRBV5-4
TGTGCCAGCAGCCCTGGACTGTATCAAGAGACCCAGTACTTC
CASSPGLYQETQYF
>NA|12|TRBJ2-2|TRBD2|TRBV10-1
TGCGCCAGCAGTAGCGGGGCCGGGGAGCTGTTTTTT
CASSSGAGELFF
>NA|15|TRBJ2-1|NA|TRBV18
TGTGCCAGCTCACCAGTCCCCGCCTTCAGGGATGAGCAGTTCTTC
CASSPVPAFRDEQFF
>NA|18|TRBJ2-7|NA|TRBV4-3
TGCGCCAGCAGCCCTGGGCTAGCGACCCGAGGTGTCTCCTACGAGCAGTACTTC
CASSPGLATRGVSYEQYF
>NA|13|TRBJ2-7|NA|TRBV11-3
TGTGCCAGCAGCTTTTTCGTAGGAGACGAGCAGTACTTC
CASSFFVGDEQYF
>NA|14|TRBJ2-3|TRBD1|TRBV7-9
TGTGCCAGCAGTCTGGACAGGGTTAAAGATACGCAGTATTTT
CASSLDRVKDTQYF
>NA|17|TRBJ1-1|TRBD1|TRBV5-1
TGCGCCAGCAGCTGGACTCCGGGACAGGGGGCCGGAACTGAAGCTTTCTTT
CASSWTPGQGAGTEAFF
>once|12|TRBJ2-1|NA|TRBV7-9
TGTGCCAGCACCCTCGGCGAGGAGGGCCAGTTCTTC
CASTLGEEGQFF
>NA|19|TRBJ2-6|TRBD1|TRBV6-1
TGTGCCAGCAGTGAACCTCTTCGCAGGGGGTCTTCGGGGGCCAACGTCCTGACTTTC
CASSEPLRRGSSGANVLTF
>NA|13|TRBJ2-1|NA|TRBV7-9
TGTGCCAGCAGCTTAGGACAGAACAATGAGCAGTTCTTC
CASSLGQNNEQFF
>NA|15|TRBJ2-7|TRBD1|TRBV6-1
TGTGCCAGCAGTGCGACAGGGATGGTCCCCTACGAGCAGTACTTC
CASSATGMVPYEQYF
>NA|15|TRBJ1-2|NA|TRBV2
TGTGCCAGCAGTTCAGGCTTCGACAGATCTTATGGCTACACCTTC
CASSSGFDRSYGYTF
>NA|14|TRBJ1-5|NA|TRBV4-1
TGCGCCAGCAGCCAAGATCCAAGGAGTCAGCCCCAGCATTTT
CASSQDPRSQPQHF
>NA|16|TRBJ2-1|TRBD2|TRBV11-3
TGTGCCAGCAGCCTCTCGCGACTAGCAAAAAACAATGAGCAGTTCTTC
CASSLSRLAKNNEQFF
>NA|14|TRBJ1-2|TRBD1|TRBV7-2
TGTGCCAGCAGCTTAGGGGGGCAGGGGGTGGGCTACACCTTC
CASSLGGQGVGYTF
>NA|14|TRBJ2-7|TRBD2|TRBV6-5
TGTGCCAGCAGTTCGAGGGCGGGAGCCCACGAGCAGTACTTC
CASSSRAGAHEQYF
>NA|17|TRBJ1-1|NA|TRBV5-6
TGTGCCAGCAGCTTGGACACAGGGAACTTTCCAAACACTGAAGCTTTCTTT
CASSLDTGNFPNTEAFF
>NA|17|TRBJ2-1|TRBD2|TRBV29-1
TGCAGCGTTGAGGTTCTAGCGGGAGAGGGGACCTACAATGAGCAGTTCTTC
CSVEVLAGEGTYNEQFF
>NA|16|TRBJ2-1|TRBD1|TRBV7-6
TGTGCCAGCAGCCTAGTCTCTCGGACAGGGCCTCATAATCCGTTCTTC
CASSLVSRTGPHNPFF
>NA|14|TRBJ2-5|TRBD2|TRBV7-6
TGTGCCACCGGGACTAGCGGAAATCTAGAGACCCAGTACTTC
CATGTSGNLETQYF
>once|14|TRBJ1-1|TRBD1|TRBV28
TGTGCCAGCACCACTCACAGGGGGCTCACTGAAGCTTTCTTT
CASTTHRGLTEAFF